This T cell receptor (beta chain) was captured in a study of control samples from healthy donors and cancer patients. The CDR3 is made up of 17 amino acids. CDR1 is SGHTA and CDR2 is FQGNSA in the germline V gene. The V and J ends lost 7 bases and 5 bases, in that order; junction bases with no gene match: 15. Profiled with immunoSEQ multiplex PCR; TCRdb holds only in-frame clones, not every one. Seen here are around 120,000 clones, roughly 91% observed once, and the top ten hold around 1.8%. This receptor was taken from a man in his fifties with head and neck cancer. Sequencing was carried out using PBMCs. The chain recombines TRBV7-2 with TRBJ2-2; TRBD1 matches 8 bases. CDR3 sequence: CASILGVGQGNTGELFF. The CDR3, as DNA: TGTGCCAGCATCCTAGGGGTTGGACAGGGTAATACCGGGGAGCTGTTTTTT.